The 11 T cell receptor beta chains below all came from one sample that was sequenced in a study of OX40 agonist ivuxolimab in advanced cancers. TCRdb's copy holds only in-frame clones and misses some; the assay was immunoSEQ multiplex PCR. The table includes over 10,000 clones, around 83% detected once. Sequencing was performed on CD4+ or CD8+ T cells sorted from blood, taken in a trial of the OX40 agonist ivuxolimab. These receptors were taken from an adult with an advanced solid tumor such as melanoma, head and neck, liver or kidney cancer.

Here the CDR3 DNA reads TGTGCCAGCAGCCCAGGCAGGACAGGGTCCACCGGGGAGCTGTTTTTT. This translates into CASSPGRTGSTGELFF. The rearrangement links TRBV11-3 to TRBJ2-2; 8 nucleotides match TRBD1. Looked up from germline, CDR1 is SGHNT and CDR2 is YENEEA. There are 16 residues in the CDR3. V lost 5 bases, J lost 4 bases, and 9 bases stayed unmatched.

This chain uses TRBV28 with TRBJ2-7, with D unresolved. The CDR3 is 11 residues long. From germline, CDR1 is MDHEN and CDR2 SYDVKM. V was pared by 6 bases and J by 7 bases, with 10 bases between. This CDR3 is CASSRTVEQYF. The CDR3 coding sequence is TGTGCCAGCAGCCGGACGGTTGAGCAGTACTTC.

The J gene is TRBJ2-1, the V gene TRBV11-2, with TRBD1 matching 7 bases. From germline, CDR1 is SGHAT and CDR2 FQNNGV. V trimming: 4 bases; J trimming: 2 bases; junction bases outside the gene matches: 5. CDR3 length: 15 amino acids. The CDR3 nucleotides are TGTGCCAGCAGCTCCATGACAGGGCCCTACAATGAGCAGTTCTTC. As protein: CASSSMTGPYNEQFF.

Here the CDR3 DNA reads TGCGCCAGCAGCCAAGATCTGGAACAGGGGACCTACGAGCAGTACTTC. Translation: CASSQDLEQGTYEQYF. The chain couples TRBV4-3 to TRBJ2-7, with TRBD1 matching 7 bases. V dropped 0 bases and J dropped 2; count of bases not matched to a gene: 7. Per germline, CDR1 LGHNA and CDR2 YSLEER. CDR3 length equals 16 residues.

The sample holds one count of this clone. The J gene is TRBJ2-7, the V gene TRBV7-8, with 7 bases identical to TRBD1. Germline lookup yields CDR1 SGHVS and CDR2 FQNEAQ. The CDR3 is 14 residues long. With 5 bases clipped from V and 2 bases from J, the junction kept 6 bases outside the gene matches. In nucleotides, the CDR3 is TGTGCCAGCAGCCTCTGGGACAGTACCTACGAGCAGTACTTC. Protein sequence: CASSLWDSTYEQYF.

The rearrangement links TRBV9 to TRBJ1-6, with D hard to call. The CDR3 loop spans 15 amino acids. Germline V lookup: CDR1 SGDLS, CDR2 YYNGEE. Trimming cost V 6 bases and J 8 bases, with 18 bases left between them. The CDR3 DNA sequence: TGTGCCAGCAAGGACGGCAGTGTGACGGATTCACCCCTCCACTTT. Its translation: CASKDGSVTDSPLHF.

This clone showed up just once. This sequence joins TRBV7-9 and TRBJ2-1; D remains unclear. V was cut by 5 bases and J by 5 bases, with 16 bases left in between. The CDR3 length is 15 residues. Looked up from germline, CDR1 is SEHNR and CDR2 is FQNEAQ (reference sequence). The CDR3 region has the DNA TGTGCCAGCAGCCCTAGTGGCCCATACCACAATGAGCAGTTCTTC. This translates into CASSPSGPYHNEQFF.

This clone was seen once. The chain uses TRBV5-8 and TRBJ2-2; D possibly corresponds to TRBD2 (5 bases). The germline gives CDR1 SGHTS, CDR2 YDEGEE. V was shortened by 6 bases and J by 4 bases, with 19 bases between the two germline ends. The length of the CDR3 is 16 residues. The DNA for the CDR3 is TGTGCCAGCAACCCGCTAACGAGAGGGATCACCGGGGAGCTGTTTTTT. The encoded protein is CASNPLTRGITGELFF.

This clone is judged medium-sized. The sample holds other DNA sequences that translate to the same CDR3. V usage is TRBV9 and J usage is TRBJ1-1, with 8 bases that match TRBD1. The germline V gene has CDR1 SGDLS and CDR2 YYNGEE. This CDR3 region has 15 residues. Unmatched junction bases numbered 1, after V lost 0 bases and J lost 0 bases. CDR3 nucleotide sequence: TGTGCCAGCAGCGTAGGGACAGGGTTGAACACTGAAGCTTTCTTT. Translating gives CASSVGTGLNTEAFF.

Notes on this clone: This likely comes from a read error, as the CDR3 has no conserved phenylalanine or tryptophan at its end. It is unclear where the CDR3 begins or ends on the DNA, so no DNA is shown, and the CDR3 is as TCRdb lists it. V gene TRBV9 combines with J gene TRBJ2-4; the table's D call of TRBD1 was not tested on the DNA. CDR1 SGDLS and CDR2 YYNGEE come from the germline V gene. The CDR3 length equals 10 residues, ends included. CDR3 amino acids: CASSAAKQGE.

This chain links TRBV7-9 with TRBJ2-3; tentatively, D is TRBD1 (5 bases). CDR3 length: 16 residues. Trimming shortened V by 2 bases and J by 0 bases, and 12 bases separated the two germline ends. Germline values: CDR1 SEHNR, CDR2 FQNEAQ (reference sequence). The CDR3 DNA follows: TGTGCCAGCAGCTTAATAGGGGAATCGAGCACAGATACGCAGTATTTT. It specifies CASSLIGESSTDTQYF. Together with reference TRBV7-9 and TRBJ2-3, the CDR3 gives the full variable domain: DTGVSQNPRHKITKRGQNVTFRCDPISEHNRLYWYRQTLGQGPEFLTYFQNEAQLEKSRLLSDRFSAERPKGSFSTLEIQRTEQGDSAMYLCASSLIGESSTDTQYFGPGTRLTVL.